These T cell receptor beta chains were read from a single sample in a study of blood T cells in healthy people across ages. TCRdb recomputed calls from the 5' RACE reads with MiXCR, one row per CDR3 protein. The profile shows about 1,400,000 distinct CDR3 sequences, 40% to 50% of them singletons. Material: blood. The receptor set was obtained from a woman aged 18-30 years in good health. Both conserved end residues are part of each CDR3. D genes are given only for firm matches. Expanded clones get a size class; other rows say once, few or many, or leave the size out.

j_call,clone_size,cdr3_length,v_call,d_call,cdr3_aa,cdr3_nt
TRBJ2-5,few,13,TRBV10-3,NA,CAISESGYNEQYF,TGTGCCATCAGTGAGTCGGGCTACAATGAGCAGTACTTC
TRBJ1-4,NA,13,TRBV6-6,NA,CASSMWGEKELFF,TGTGCCAGCAGTATGTGGGGCGAAAAGGAACTGTTTTTT
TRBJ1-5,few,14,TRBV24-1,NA,CATSADGSNQPQHF,TGTGCCACCAGTGCAGACGGTAGCAATCAGCCCCAGCATTTT
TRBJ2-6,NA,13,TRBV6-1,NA,CASQNSGANVLTF,TGTGCCAGCCAGAACTCTGGGGCCAACGTCCTGACTTTC
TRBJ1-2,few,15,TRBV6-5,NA,CASSYTRTANYGYTF,TGTGCCAGCAGTTACACCCGGACAGCCAACTATGGCTACACCTTC
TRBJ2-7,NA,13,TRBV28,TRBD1,CATYPTGVGEQYF,TGTGCCACCTATCCGACAGGGGTGGGCGAGCAGTACTTC
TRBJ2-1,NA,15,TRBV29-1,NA,CSVEGPGTTVNEQFF,TGCAGCGTTGAGGGACCTGGGACAACGGTCAATGAGCAGTTCTTC
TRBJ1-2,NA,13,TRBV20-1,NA,CSARVEQYYGYTF,TGCAGTGCTAGAGTGGAACAGTACTATGGCTACACCTTC
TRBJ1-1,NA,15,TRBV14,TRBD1,CASSQGTGLRTEAFF,TGTGCCAGCAGCCAAGGGACAGGGCTTCGGACTGAAGCTTTCTTT
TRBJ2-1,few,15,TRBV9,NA,CASSVGSGTYNEQFF,TGTGCCAGCAGCGTAGGCTCAGGGACCTACAATGAGCAGTTCTTC
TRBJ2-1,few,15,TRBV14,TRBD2,CASSQVAGAYNEQFF,TGTGCCAGCAGCCAAGTAGCGGGCGCCTACAATGAGCAGTTCTTC
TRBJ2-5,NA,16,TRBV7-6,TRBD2,CASSLGDYWYQETQYF,TGTGCCAGCAGCTTAGGGGACTATTGGTACCAAGAGACCCAGTACTTC
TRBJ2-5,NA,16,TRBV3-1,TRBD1,CASSQVLTGLNGEQYF,TGTGCCAGCAGCCAAGTTTTGACAGGGTTGAACGGTGAGCAGTACTTC
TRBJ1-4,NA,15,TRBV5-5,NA,CASSPPGDSREKLFF,TGTGCCAGCAGCCCTCCGGGGGACTCAAGGGAAAAACTGTTTTTT
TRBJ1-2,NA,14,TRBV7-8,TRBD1,CASSQITDREFITF,TGTGCCAGCAGCCAGATAACCGACAGGGAATTTATCACCTTC
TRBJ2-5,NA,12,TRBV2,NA,CASSDSQRAQYF,TGTGCCAGCAGTGACTCCCAAAGAGCGCAGTACTTC
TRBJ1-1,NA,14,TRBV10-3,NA,CAISLGAGNTEAFF,TGTGCCATCAGTTTAGGAGCGGGTAACACTGAAGCTTTCTTT
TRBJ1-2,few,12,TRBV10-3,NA,CAISGGNYGYTF,TGTGCCATCAGTGGCGGCAACTATGGCTACACCTTC
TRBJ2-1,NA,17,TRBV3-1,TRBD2,CASSQDLLAGRVDEQFF,TGTGCCAGCAGCCAAGACTTACTAGCGGGAAGGGTGGATGAGCAGTTCTTC
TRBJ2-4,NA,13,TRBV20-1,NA,CSAHVGQENIQYF,TGCAGTGCTCACGTCGGGCAGGAAAACATTCAGTACTTC
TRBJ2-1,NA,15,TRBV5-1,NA,CASSLGGALGNEQFF,TGCGCCAGCAGCTTGGGGGGGGCTCTAGGCAATGAGCAGTTCTTC
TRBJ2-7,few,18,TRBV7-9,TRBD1,CASSGTGTGGLYSYEQYF,TGTGCCAGCAGCGGGACCGGGACAGGGGGCCTCTACTCCTACGAGCAGTACTTC
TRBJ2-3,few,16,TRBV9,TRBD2,CASSPGGAGFTDTQYF,TGTGCCAGCAGCCCGGGGGGGGCCGGTTTCACAGATACGCAGTATTTT
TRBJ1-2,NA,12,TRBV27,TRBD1,CATRTGGGGYTF,TGTGCCACCCGGACAGGGGGCGGTGGCTACACCTTC
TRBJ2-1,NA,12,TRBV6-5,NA,CAIGTSYTGEFF,TGTGCCATCGGGACTTCCTACACCGGGGAGTTCTTC
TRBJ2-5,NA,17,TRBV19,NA,CASRKRSLAGIQETQYF,TGTGCCAGTAGGAAGCGGTCATTGGCGGGGATCCAAGAGACCCAGTACTTC
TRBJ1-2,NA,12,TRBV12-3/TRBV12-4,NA,CASRGGASGYTF,TGTGCCAGCAGGGGGGGCGCCTCTGGCTACACCTTC
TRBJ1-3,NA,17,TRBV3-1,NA,CASSQYGGSRKGNTIYF,TGTGCCAGCAGTCAATACGGAGGATCCAGGAAGGGAAACACCATATATTTT
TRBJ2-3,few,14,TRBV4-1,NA,CASSQGRDIDTQYF,TGCGCCAGCAGCCAAGGGCGGGACATAGATACGCAGTATTTT
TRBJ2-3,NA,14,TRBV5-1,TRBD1,CASSSPGGADTQYF,TGCGCCAGCAGCTCCCCAGGGGGAGCAGATACGCAGTATTTT
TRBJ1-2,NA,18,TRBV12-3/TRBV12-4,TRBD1,CASSFLLWGTGDNYGYTF,TGTGCCAGCAGTTTCCTGCTATGGGGGACAGGGGATAACTATGGCTACACCTTC